The 11 T cell receptor beta chains in this list originate from one sample, sequenced in a study of cytomegalovirus exposure and HLA in healthy donors. The data were produced by immunoSEQ multiplex PCR, yet TCRdb's version contains in-frame clones alone and is incomplete. Counted here are roughly 150,000 clones, 95% to 96% occurring once; the ten biggest clones make up approximately 0.82%. The sample was PBMCs. Receptor source: a woman aged 18 to 35 in good health and CMV-seronegative.

This chain uses TRBV7-3 with TRBJ2-1; 8 nucleotides agree with TRBD2. Germline CDR1 and CDR2: SGHTA and FQGTGA. V was clipped by 5 bases and J by 7 bases; unmatched bases: 10. The CDR3 has 15 residues. The CDR3 DNA sequence: TGTGCCAGCAGCGCCCGGGGGGGATTAGGAAATGAGCAGTTCTTC. This encodes CASSARGGLGNEQFF.

The chain couples TRBV19 to TRBJ2-1; 7 bases map to TRBD2. CDR1 is LNHDA and CDR2 is SQIVND in the germline V gene (reference sequence). This CDR3 is 13 amino acids long. Trimming removed 5 bases from V and 6 bases from J; junction bases left unmatched: 4. DNA for the CDR3: TGTGCCAGTAGTTCCTCTAGCGGCAATGAGCAGTTCTTC. Its protein product is CASSSSSGNEQFF. Combining the CDR3 with reference TRBV19 and TRBJ2-1 gives the whole variable domain DGGITQSPKYLFRKEGQNVTLSCEQNLNHDAMYWYRQDPGQGLRLIYYSQIVNDFQKGDIAEGYSVSREKKESFPLTVTSAQKNPTAFYLCASSSSSGNEQFFGPGTRLTVL.

V and J are TRBV15 and TRBJ2-3; D is possibly TRBD1 (5 bases). The germline CDR1 and CDR2 sequences are LNHNV and YYDKDF (reference sequence). Trimming shortened V by 8 bases and J by 0 bases, and 21 bases separated the two germline ends. The CDR3 totals 17 residues. The CDR3 region is CATATIWGGASTDTQYF. The CDR3 coding sequence is TGTGCCACCGCAACTATCTGGGGCGGAGCTAGCACAGATACGCAGTATTTT. The variable domain in full, with the rest retrieved from reference TRBV15 and TRBJ2-3, is DAMVIQNPRYQVTQFGKPVTLSCSQTLNHNVMYWYQQKSSQAPKLLFHYYDKDFNNEADTPDNFQSRRPNTSFCFLDIRSPGLGDTAMYLCATATIWGGASTDTQYFGPGTRLTVL.

The J gene is TRBJ2-3, the V gene TRBV6-5; 7 nucleotides match TRBD2. From germline, CDR1 is MNHEY and CDR2 SVGAGI. The CDR3 totals 11 residues. Trimming at V came to 2 bases and at J to 11 bases, leaving 1 base not matched to a gene. CDR3 bases: TGTGCCAGCAGTTACGGGGGGGGGCAGTATTTT. Its translation: CASSYGGGQYF.

The chain recombines TRBV18 with TRBJ2-5; 7 positions match TRBD1. V shed 6 bases and J 4 bases; nucleotides not matched to a gene: 14. Germline CDR1 reads KGHSH; CDR2 reads LQKENI. The CDR3 length is 16 residues. The CDR3 DNA sequence: TGTGCCAGCTCTCTTATGACAGGGACCTCTTTAGAGACCCAGTACTTC. It codes for CASSLMTGTSLETQYF.

This sequence joins TRBV6-5 and TRBJ1-2; TRBD1 might be the D (6 bases). The CDR3 extends over 16 amino acids. The V gene lost 3 bases and the J gene lost 4 bases, with 18 bases spanning the gap. Germline lookup yields CDR1 MNHEY and CDR2 SVGAGI. The CDR3 DNA is TGTGCCAGCAGTTATGGGGCACGCTGGGGGCTCTATGGCTACACCTTC. It translates to CASSYGARWGLYGYTF.

J is TRBJ1-2 and V is TRBV7-8, with TRBD1 matching over 8 bases. After removal of 1 base from V and 5 bases from J, the junction contained 3 bases not matched to a gene. Germline CDR1 reads SGHVS; CDR2 reads FQNEAQ. The CDR3 totals 14 residues. CDR3 region: CASSLGGQGYGYTF. CDR3 sequence (DNA): TGTGCCAGCAGCTTAGGTGGACAGGGATATGGCTACACCTTC.

CDR3 coding DNA: TGCAGCGCACAAGGGACAGGGGGTAACTATGGCTACACCTTC. This sequence encodes CSAQGTGGNYGYTF. V usage is TRBV29-1 and J usage is TRBJ1-2; 11 nucleotides align to TRBD1. Trimming removed 7 bases from V and 1 base from J; junction bases left unmatched: 5. The germline V gene has CDR1 SQVTM and CDR2 ANQGSEA. This CDR3 spans 14 amino acids. Variable domain in full (rest from reference TRBV29-1 and TRBJ1-2): SAVISQKPSRDICQRGTSLTIQCQVDSQVTMMFWYRQQPGQSLTLIATANQGSEATYESGFVIDKFPISRPNLTFSTLTVSNMSPEDSSIYLCSAQGTGGNYGYTFGSGTRLTVV.

The genes are TRBV6-5 and TRBJ1-2, with TRBD1 identical over 7 bases. There are 15 residues in the CDR3. CDR1 is MNHEY, CDR2 SVGAGI, per germline. J lost 6 bases, V lost 6 bases, and 13 bases had no gene match. CDR3: CASSRRPGQEDGYTF. The CDR3 coding sequence is TGTGCCAGCAGCCGAAGACCCGGACAGGAGGATGGCTACACCTTC.

The V call is TRBV30, the J call TRBJ2-1, with 9 bases matching TRBD2. Germline values: CDR1 GTSNPN, CDR2 SVGIG (reference sequence). Trimming took 6 bases from V and 2 from J; bases not matched to a gene: 8. The CDR3 runs 15 residues. The CDR3 here is CACRPLAGPYNEQFF. CDR3 nucleotides: TGTGCCTGCCGCCCGCTAGCGGGGCCCTACAATGAGCAGTTCTTC.

J is TRBJ1-4 and V is TRBV6-6; 7 bases line up with TRBD1. The V gene end was trimmed by 6 bases and the J gene end by 0 bases; junction bases not matched to a gene: 7. Per germline, CDR1 MNHNY and CDR2 SVGAGI (reference sequence). The CDR3 length is 16 residues. The CDR3 DNA sequence: TGTGCCAGCAGCGACCTTGGACAGGCAACTAATGAAAAACTGTTTTTT. Protein: CASSDLGQATNEKLFF.